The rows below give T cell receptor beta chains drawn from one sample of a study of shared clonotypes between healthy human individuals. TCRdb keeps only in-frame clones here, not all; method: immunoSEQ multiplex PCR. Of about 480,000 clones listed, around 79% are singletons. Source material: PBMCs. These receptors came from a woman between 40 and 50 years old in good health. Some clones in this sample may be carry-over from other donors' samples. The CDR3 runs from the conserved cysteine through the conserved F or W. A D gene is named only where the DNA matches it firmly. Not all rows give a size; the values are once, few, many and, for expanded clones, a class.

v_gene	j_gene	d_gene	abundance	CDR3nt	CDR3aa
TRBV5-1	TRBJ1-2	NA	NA	TGCGCCACCTCTCAGGACACCTCTAACTATGGCTACACCTTC	CATSQDTSNYGYTF
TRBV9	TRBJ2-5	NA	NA	TGTGCCAGCAGCGTAGATGATAACGTGATTGCGACCCAGTACTTC	CASSVDDNVIATQYF
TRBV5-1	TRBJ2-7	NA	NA	TGCGCCAGCAGCTTGGATCTGGTCAGCCCCTACGAGCAGTACTTC	CASSLDLVSPYEQYF
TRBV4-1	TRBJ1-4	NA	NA	TGCGCCAGCAGCCAAGGGACGGGGGTGGCTAATGAAAAACTGTTTTTT	CASSQGTGVANEKLFF
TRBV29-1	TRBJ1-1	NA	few	TGCAGCGTTGCTGACAGGTCGGCCAAAGAAGCTTTCTTT	CSVADRSAKEAFF
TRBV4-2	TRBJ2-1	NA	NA	TGTGCCAGCAGCCAAGCTTCGGGCGGGGTCACCTACAATGAGCAGTTCTTC	CASSQASGGVTYNEQFF
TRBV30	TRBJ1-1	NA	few	TGTGCCTGGAGAAAAGAAAACACTGAAGCTTTCTTT	CAWRKENTEAFF
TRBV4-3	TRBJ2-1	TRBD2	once	TGCGCCAGCAGCCAAGTTGCGGGAGGTAAAAGAAGTAGCTCCTACAATGAGCAGTTCTTC	CASSQVAGGKRSSSYNEQFF
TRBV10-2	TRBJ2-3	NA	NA	TGCGCCAGCAGTGCATCAGGGCCGGATACGCAGTATTTT	CASSASGPDTQYF
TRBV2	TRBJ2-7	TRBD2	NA	TGTGCCAGCAGTCCCCTAGCGGGAGGGGCCTACGAGCAGTACTTC	CASSPLAGGAYEQYF
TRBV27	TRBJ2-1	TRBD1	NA	TGTGCCAGCAGTTTACGGGACAGGGGAATTGCTGAGCAGTTCTTC	CASSLRDRGIAEQFF
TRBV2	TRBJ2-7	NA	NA	TGTGCCAGCAGTGAGAACTGGGGACCTTACGAGCAGTACTTC	CASSENWGPYEQYF
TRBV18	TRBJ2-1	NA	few	TGTGCCAGCTCACTAAACAGCTACAATGAGCAGTTCTTC	CASSLNSYNEQFF
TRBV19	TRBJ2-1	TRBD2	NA	TGTGCCAGTAGTTCCGGGACTAGACTAGAGCAGTTCTTC	CASSSGTRLEQFF
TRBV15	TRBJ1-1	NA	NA	TGTGCCACCAGCAGAGACCTACTGAACACTGAAGCTTTCTTT	CATSRDLLNTEAFF
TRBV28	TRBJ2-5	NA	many	TGTGCCAGCAGTCACCGACAGGGAGGGATGGAGACCCAGTACTTC	CASSHRQGGMETQYF
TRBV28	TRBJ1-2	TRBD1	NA	TGTGCCAGCAGTCCCCCGGGACAGGGTCCTGGCTACACCTTC	CASSPPGQGPGYTF
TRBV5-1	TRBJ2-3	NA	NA	TGCGCCAGCAGCGCAATGGGCCCGTTGGCGGGAGATACGCAGTATTTT	CASSAMGPLAGDTQYF
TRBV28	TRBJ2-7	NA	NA	TGTGCCAGCAGTTCTCTAGCCCCGGTGGCCTACGAGCAGTACTTC	CASSSLAPVAYEQYF
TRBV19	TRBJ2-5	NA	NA	TGTGCCAGTAGTATGGGGGGTCAAGAGACCCAGTACTTC	CASSMGGQETQYF
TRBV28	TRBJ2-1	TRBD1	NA	TGTGCCAGCAGTCCACGGGGGGACAGGGTCTACAATGAGCAGTTCTTC	CASSPRGDRVYNEQFF
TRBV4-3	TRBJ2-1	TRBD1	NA	TGCGCCAGCAGCCAGGGGGGACAGGGGTCCTACAATGAGCAGTTCTTC	CASSQGGQGSYNEQFF
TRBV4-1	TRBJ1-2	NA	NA	TGCGCCAGCAGCCAAATGCAGCTGGAATATGGCTACACCTTC	CASSQMQLEYGYTF
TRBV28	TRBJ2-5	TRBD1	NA	TGTGCCAGCAGTTCACAGGGGTTGAGGCATGAGACCCAGTACTTC	CASSSQGLRHETQYF
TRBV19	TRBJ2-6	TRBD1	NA	TGTGCCAGTAGTGTTACCGGGACAGGGGGCTTGAAAGGGGCCAACGTCCTGACTTTC	CASSVTGTGGLKGANVLTF
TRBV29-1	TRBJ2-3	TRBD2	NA	TGCAGCGCGAATCTAGCGGGAGCAAGCACAGATACGCAGTATTTT	CSANLAGASTDTQYF
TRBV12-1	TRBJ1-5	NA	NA	TGTGCCAGCAGCTTTCGCAGCAGGGGTAGCAATCAGCCCCAGCATTTT	CASSFRSRGSNQPQHF
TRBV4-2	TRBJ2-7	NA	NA	TGTGCCAGCAGCGCAACAGACTCATACGAGCAGTACTTC	CASSATDSYEQYF
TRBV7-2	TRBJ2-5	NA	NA	TGTGCCAGCAGCTTTAACCGGGGACGGGAGACCCAGTACTTC	CASSFNRGRETQYF
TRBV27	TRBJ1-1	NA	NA	TGTGCCAGCAGTTTAGTTCAGGGTGAGGCTTTCTTT	CASSLVQGEAFF
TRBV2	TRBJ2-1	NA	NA	TGTGCCAGCAGAGACAATGAGCAGTTCTTC	CASRDNEQFF
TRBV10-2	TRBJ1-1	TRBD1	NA	TGCGCCAGCAGCGATACAGGGGCGAAAAACACTGAAGCTTTCTTT	CASSDTGAKNTEAFF
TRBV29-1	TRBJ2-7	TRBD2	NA	TGCAGCGCCCGGGGCGGGAGGGGCCCCTACGAGCAGTACTTC	CSARGGRGPYEQYF
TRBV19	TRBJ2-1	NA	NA	TGTGCCAGTAGTATTCTGGACTCGAGGCGCAATGAGCAGTTCTTC	CASSILDSRRNEQFF
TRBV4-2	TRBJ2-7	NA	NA	TGTGCCAGCAGTCAAACCGCTTATGATCTCGAGCAGTACTTC	CASSQTAYDLEQYF
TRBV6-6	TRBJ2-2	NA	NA	TGTGCCAGCAGTTACGCAGGCAACGCGAACACCGGGGAGCTGTTTTTT	CASSYAGNANTGELFF
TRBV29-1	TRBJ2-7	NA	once	TGCAGCGTTGAAAAGGGGTACAACGAGCAGTACTTC	CSVEKGYNEQYF
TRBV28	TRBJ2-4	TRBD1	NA	TGTGCCATCTGCCGACAGGGGCTAGCCAAAAACATTCAGTACTTC	CAICRQGLAKNIQYF
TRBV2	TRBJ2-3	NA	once	TGTGCCAGCAGAACTTTCGATACGCAGTATTTT	CASRTFDTQYF
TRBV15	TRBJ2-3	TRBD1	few	TGTGCCACCAGCAGGAGGACAGGGACCCCAGATACGCAGTATTTT	CATSRRTGTPDTQYF
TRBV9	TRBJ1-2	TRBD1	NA	TGTGCCAGCAGCGAAACAGGGGGAGGTGGCTACACCTTC	CASSETGGGGYTF
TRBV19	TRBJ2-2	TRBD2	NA	TGTGCCAGTAGTAGAAGGACTAGCACCGGGGAGCTGTTTTTT	CASSRRTSTGELFF
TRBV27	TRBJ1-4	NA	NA	TGTGCCAGCAGAAAGGCGGAGGGTGAAAAACTGTTTTTT	CASRKAEGEKLFF
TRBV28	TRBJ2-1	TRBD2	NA	TGTGCCAGCAGTTTAAGGACTAGCAGCTACAATGAGCAGTTCTTC	CASSLRTSSYNEQFF
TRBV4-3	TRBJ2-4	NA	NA	TGCGCCAGCAGCCAAGATGGTGGGAGAGGGAACATTCAGTACTTC	CASSQDGGRGNIQYF
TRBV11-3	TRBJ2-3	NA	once	TGTGCCAGCAGCTTCCGTCAGGACACAGATACGCAGTATTTT	CASSFRQDTDTQYF
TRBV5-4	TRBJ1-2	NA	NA	TGTGCCAGCAGCTTGATGGGGGCACGTAACTATGGCTACACCTTC	CASSLMGARNYGYTF
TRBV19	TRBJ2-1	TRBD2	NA	TGTGCCAGTAGTTTAAGACTAGCGGGAGGAAGCTACAATGAGCAGTTCTTC	CASSLRLAGGSYNEQFF
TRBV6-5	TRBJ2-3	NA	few	TGTGCCAGCAGTTACTCGATTTTTGCAGATACGCAGTATTTT	CASSYSIFADTQYF
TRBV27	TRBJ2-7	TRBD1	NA	TGTGCCAGCAGCTACGGGACAGCCTACGAGCAGTACTTC	CASSYGTAYEQYF
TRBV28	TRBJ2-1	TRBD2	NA	TGTGCCAGCACCGGAAGCGGGGCCAGCTCCTACAATGAGCAGTTCTTC	CASTGSGASSYNEQFF
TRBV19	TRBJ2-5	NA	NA	TGTGCCAGTAGTCCGGGCAGGCCTGGACGGGAGACCCAGTACTTC	CASSPGRPGRETQYF
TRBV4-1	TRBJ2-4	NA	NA	TGCGCCAGCAGCCAAGGACGGGCAGCGGGCGTGGCCAAAAACATTCAGTACTTC	CASSQGRAAGVAKNIQYF
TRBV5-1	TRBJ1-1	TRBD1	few	TGCGCCAGCAGCTGGGACAGCGCGAACACTGAAGCTTTCTTT	CASSWDSANTEAFF
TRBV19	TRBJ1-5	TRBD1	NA	TGTGCCAGTAGTATTGGCGGGACAGCAGATCAGCCCCAGCATTTT	CASSIGGTADQPQHF
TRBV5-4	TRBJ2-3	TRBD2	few	TGTGCCAGCAGCGCCCCCCAGGCTAGCGGGAGCACAGATACGCAGTATTTT	CASSAPQASGSTDTQYF
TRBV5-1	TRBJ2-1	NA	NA	TGCGCCAGCAGCTTTCAGGCAAGCTCCTACAATGAGCAGTTCTTC	CASSFQASSYNEQFF
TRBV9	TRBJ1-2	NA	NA	TGTGCCAGCAGCCCCGCCAGATCGCGGGGGTATGGTGGCTACACCTTC	CASSPARSRGYGGYTF